This T cell receptor beta chain stems from a study of molecular identifiers for immune sequencing clone quantification. TCRdb reprocessed the PCR reads with MiXCR, giving one entry per CDR3 protein. Here the sample spans 97,000 or so distinct CDR3 sequences, about 35% being singletons. This clonotype has more than one count but fewer than ten. The origin of this receptor is a human donor in good health. Some libraries in this study had Jurkat cell RNA spiked in. The specimen was naive CD8+ T cells from blood, with Jurkat cell RNA spiked in. The subset is: FACS-sorted CD8+CD4-CCR7+CD45RA+ naive T cells.

In DNA, the CDR3 is TGCGCCAGCAGCCAACGACAGTTCACAGATACGCAGTATTTT. Amino acids: CASSQRQFTDTQYF. The chain recombines TRBV4-3 with TRBJ2-3; a weak D match, TRBD1 (5 bases). This CDR3 has 14 amino acids. Looked up from germline, CDR1 is LGHNA and CDR2 is YSLEER. Between the trimmed V and J ends, which lost 2 bases and 2 bases, there was a span of 8 bases.